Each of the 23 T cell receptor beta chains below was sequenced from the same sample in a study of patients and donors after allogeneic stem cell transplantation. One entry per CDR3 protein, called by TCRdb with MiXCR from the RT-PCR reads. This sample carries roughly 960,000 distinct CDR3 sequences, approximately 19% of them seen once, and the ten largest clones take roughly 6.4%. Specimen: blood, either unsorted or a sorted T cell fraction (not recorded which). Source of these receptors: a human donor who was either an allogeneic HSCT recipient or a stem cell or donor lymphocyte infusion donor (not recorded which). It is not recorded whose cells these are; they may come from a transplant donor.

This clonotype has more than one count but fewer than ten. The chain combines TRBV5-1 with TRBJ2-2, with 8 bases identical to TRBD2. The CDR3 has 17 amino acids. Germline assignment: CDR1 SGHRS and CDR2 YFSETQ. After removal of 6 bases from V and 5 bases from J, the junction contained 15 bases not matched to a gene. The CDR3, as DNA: TGCGCCAGCACCTTATCAGCCGGGAGGGCCTGGACCGGGGAGCTGTTTTTT. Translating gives CASTLSAGRAWTGELFF.

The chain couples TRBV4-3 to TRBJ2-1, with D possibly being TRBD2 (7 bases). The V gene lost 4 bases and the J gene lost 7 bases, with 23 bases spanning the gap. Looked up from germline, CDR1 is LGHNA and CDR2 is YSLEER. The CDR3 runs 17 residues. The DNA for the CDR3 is TGCGCCAGCAGCCCCGGGGGGCGGGGGACCCGTCGTAATGAGCAGTTCTTC. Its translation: CASSPGGRGTRRNEQFF.

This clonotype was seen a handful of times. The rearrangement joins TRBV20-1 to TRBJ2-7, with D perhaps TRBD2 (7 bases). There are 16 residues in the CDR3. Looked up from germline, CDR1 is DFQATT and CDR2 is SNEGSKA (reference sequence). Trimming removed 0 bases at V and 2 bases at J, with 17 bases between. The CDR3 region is CSARDFGGGVAYEQYF. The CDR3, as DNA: TGCAGTGCTAGAGATTTCGGCGGGGGCGTAGCCTACGAGCAGTACTTC.

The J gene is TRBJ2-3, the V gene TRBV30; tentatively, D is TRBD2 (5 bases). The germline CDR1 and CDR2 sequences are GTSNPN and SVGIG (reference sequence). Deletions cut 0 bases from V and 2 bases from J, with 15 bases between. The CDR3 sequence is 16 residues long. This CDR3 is CAWSVLARTFTDTQYF. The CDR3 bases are TGTGCCTGGAGTGTTTTAGCGCGGACGTTCACAGATACGCAGTATTTT. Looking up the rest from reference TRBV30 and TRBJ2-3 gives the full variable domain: SQTIHQWPATLVQPVGSPLSLECTVEGTSNPNLYWYRQAAGRGLQLLFYSVGIGQISSEVPQNLSASRPQDRQFILSSKKLLLSDSGFYLCAWSVLARTFTDTQYFGPGTRLTVL.

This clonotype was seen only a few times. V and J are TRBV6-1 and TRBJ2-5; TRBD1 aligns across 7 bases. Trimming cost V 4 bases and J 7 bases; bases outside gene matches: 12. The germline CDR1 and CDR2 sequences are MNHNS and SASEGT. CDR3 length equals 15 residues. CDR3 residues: CASSARGEGAGTQYF. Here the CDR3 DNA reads TGTGCCAGCAGTGCCCGAGGCGAGGGGGCAGGGACCCAGTACTTC.

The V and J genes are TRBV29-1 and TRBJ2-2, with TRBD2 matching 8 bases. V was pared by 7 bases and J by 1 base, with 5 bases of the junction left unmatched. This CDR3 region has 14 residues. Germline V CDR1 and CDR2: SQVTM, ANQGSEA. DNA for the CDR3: TGCAGCGGGAGACTAGCGCGGAACACCGGGGAGCTGTTTTTT. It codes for CSGRLARNTGELFF.

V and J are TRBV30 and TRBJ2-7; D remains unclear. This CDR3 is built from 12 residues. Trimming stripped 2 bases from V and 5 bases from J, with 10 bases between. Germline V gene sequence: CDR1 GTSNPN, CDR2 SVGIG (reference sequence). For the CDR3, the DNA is TGTGCCTGGAGTTCTTCGGGTAACGAGCAGTACTTC. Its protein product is CAWSSSGNEQYF.

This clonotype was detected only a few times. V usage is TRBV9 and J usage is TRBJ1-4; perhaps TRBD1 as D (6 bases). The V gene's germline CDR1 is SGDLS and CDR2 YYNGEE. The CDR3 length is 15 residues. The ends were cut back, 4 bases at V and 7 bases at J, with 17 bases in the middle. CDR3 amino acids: CASSPGTPRGEKLFF. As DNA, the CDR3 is TGTGCCAGCAGCCCTGGGACACCCCGCGGTGAAAAACTGTTTTTT.

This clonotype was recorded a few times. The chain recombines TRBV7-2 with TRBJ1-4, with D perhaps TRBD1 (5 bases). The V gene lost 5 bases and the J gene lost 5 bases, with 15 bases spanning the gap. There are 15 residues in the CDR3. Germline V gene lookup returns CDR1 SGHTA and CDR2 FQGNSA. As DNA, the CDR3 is TGTGCCAGCAGCCCGAGGGGAGGGTTAAATGAAAAACTGTTTTTT. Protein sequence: CASSPRGGLNEKLFF.

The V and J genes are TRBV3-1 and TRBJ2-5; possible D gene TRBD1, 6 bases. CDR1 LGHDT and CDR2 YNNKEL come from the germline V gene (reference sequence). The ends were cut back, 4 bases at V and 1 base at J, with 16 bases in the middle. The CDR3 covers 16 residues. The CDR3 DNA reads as TGTGCCAGCAGCCTACCGCGAGGACAGACCCAAGAGACCCAGTACTTC. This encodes CASSLPRGQTQETQYF.

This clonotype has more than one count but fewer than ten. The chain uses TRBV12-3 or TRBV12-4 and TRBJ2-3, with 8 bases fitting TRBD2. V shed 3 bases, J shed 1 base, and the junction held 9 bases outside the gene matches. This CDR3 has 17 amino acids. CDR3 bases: TGTGCCAGCAGTTTCCCCTTAGCGGGGAAACGCACAGATACGCAGTATTTT. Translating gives CASSFPLAGKRTDTQYF.

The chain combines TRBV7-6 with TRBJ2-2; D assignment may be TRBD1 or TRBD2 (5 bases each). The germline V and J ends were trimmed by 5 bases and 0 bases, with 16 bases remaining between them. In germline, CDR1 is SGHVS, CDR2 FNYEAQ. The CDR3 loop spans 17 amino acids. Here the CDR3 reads CASSHYRDGPNTGELFF. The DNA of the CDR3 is TGTGCCAGCAGCCACTACCGGGACGGCCCGAACACCGGGGAGCTGTTTTTT.

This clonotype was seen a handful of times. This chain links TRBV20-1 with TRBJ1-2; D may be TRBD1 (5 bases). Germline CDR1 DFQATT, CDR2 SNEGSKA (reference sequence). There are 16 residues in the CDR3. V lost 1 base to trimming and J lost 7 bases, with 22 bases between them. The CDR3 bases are TGCAGTGCTAGAGGGAGGGGTGGCGGCAGGACAAGTGGCTACACCTTC. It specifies CSARGRGGGRTSGYTF.

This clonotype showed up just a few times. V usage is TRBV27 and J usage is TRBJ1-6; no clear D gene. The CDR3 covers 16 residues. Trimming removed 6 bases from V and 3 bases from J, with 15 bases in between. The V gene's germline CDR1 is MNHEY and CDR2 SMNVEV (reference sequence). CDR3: CASRVGRGFYNSPLHF. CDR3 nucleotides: TGTGCCAGCAGGGTCGGGCGGGGATTCTATAATTCACCCCTCCACTTT.

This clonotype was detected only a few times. The DNA for the CDR3 is TGTGCCAGCAGCCAACAGGGTGAAGAGACCCAGTACTTC. Translation gives CASSQQGEETQYF. V is TRBV3-1 and J is TRBJ2-5; D is perhaps TRBD1 (5 bases). The ends were cut back, 2 bases at V and 3 bases at J, with 7 bases in the middle. Germline-derived CDR1 and CDR2 are LGHDT and YNNKEL (reference sequence). CDR3 size: 13 residues.

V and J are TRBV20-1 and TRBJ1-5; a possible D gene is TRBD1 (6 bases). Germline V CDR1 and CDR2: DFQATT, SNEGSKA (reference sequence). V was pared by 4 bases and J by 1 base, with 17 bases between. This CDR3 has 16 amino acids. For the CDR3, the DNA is TGCAGTGCTACGTCGGGGGGCGCCTTGAGCAATCAGCCCCAGCATTTT. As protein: CSATSGGALSNQPQHF.

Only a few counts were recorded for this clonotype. The CDR3 nucleotides are TGTGCCATCAGTGAGCCCGCTCACAGCGGCAATGAGCAGTTCTTC. Protein product: CAISEPAHSGNEQFF. The rearrangement joins TRBV10-3 to TRBJ2-1; possibly TRBD2 for D (5 bases). Germline V gene data show CDR1 as ENHRY and CDR2 as SYGVKD. Deletions cut 2 bases from V and 6 bases from J, with 14 bases between. The CDR3 extends over 15 amino acids.

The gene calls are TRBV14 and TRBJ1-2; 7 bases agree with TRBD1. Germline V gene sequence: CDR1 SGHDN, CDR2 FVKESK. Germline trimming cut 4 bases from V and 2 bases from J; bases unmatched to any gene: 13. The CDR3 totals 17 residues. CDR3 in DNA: TGTGCCAGCAGCCGCTCGTGGGGTTCGACAGGGAACTATGGCTACACCTTC. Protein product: CASSRSWGSTGNYGYTF.

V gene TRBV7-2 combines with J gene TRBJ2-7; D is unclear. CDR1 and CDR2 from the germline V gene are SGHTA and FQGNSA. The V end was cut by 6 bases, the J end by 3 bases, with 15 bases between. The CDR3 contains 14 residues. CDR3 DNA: TGTGCCAGCAGTCTTAGTGTCTCTTTCTACGAGCAGTACTTC. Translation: CASSLSVSFYEQYF.

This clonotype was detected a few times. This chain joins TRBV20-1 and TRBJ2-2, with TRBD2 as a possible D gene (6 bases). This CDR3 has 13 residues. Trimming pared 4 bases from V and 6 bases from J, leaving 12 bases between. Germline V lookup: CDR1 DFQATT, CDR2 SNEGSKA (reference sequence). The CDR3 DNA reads TGCAGTGCTAAGTGGGGGGTAGCCGGGGAGCTGTTTTTT. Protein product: CSAKWGVAGELFF.

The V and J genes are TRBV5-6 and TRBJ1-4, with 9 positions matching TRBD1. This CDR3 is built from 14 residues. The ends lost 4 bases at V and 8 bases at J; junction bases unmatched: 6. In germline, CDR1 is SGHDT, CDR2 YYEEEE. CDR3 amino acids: CASSKDRGSEKLFF. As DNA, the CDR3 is TGTGCCAGCAGCAAGGACAGGGGCTCGGAAAAACTGTTTTTT.

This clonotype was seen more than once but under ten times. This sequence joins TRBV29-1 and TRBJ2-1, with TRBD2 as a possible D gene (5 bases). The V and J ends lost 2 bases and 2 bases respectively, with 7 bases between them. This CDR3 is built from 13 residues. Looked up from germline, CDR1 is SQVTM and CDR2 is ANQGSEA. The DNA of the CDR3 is TGCAGCGTTGAAAGCGGAACCTACAATGAGCAGTTCTTC. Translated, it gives CSVESGTYNEQFF.

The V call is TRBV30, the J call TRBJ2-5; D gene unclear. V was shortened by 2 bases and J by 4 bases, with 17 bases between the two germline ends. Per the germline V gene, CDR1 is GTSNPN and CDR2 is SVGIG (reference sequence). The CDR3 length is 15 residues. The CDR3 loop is CAWSLSAPLGETQYF. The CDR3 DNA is TGTGCCTGGAGTTTGTCGGCCCCCCTGGGAGAGACCCAGTACTTC.